These T cell receptor beta chains were read from a single sample in a study of T cell changes during pregnancy in multiple sclerosis. Here immunoSEQ multiplex PCR was the method, and the copy in TCRdb shows in-frame clones only, minus some. This table has 76,000 or so clones, about 93% appearing once. Specimen: peripheral blood, collected in the second trimester of pregnancy. The receptors were gathered from a female donor in good health, enrolled as a control in a pregnancy study. CDR3s include the opening cysteine and the closing phenylalanine or tryptophan. D genes are given only for firm matches. Clone size is stated in some rows and not others, as once, few, many or a class when expanded.

d_gene: NA; abundance: NA; v_gene: TRBV19; j_gene: TRBJ1-4; CDR3nt: TGTGCCAGTAGCCTCGACGGAGCAACTAATGAAAAACTGTTTTTT; CDR3aa: CASSLDGATNEKLFF
d_gene: NA; abundance: NA; v_gene: TRBV5-4; j_gene: TRBJ2-7; CDR3nt: TGTGCCAGCAGCTACCCCGGGATGAACGAGCAGTACTTC; CDR3aa: CASSYPGMNEQYF
d_gene: TRBD2; abundance: once; v_gene: TRBV4-3; j_gene: TRBJ2-1; CDR3nt: TGCGCCAGCAGCGATAGGAGGGCTAGCGGGATGTACAATGAGCAGTTCTTC; CDR3aa: CASSDRRASGMYNEQFF
d_gene: NA; abundance: few; v_gene: TRBV5-1; j_gene: TRBJ1-1; CDR3nt: TGCGCCAGCAGCCCGACCCCGGGACAGAACACTGAAGCTTTCTTT; CDR3aa: CASSPTPGQNTEAFF
d_gene: NA; abundance: few; v_gene: TRBV25-1; j_gene: TRBJ2-7; CDR3nt: TGTGCCAGCAGCGTAACAGGGACCTACGAGCAGTACTTC; CDR3aa: CASSVTGTYEQYF
d_gene: TRBD1; abundance: NA; v_gene: TRBV4-3; j_gene: TRBJ1-2; CDR3nt: TGCGCCAGCAGCCACCGTAGGACAGGGATTAGCTATGGCTACACCTTC; CDR3aa: CASSHRRTGISYGYTF
d_gene: TRBD1; abundance: NA; v_gene: TRBV14; j_gene: TRBJ1-2; CDR3nt: TGTGCCAGCAGCCAAGATTCGGGGACAGCGAACCTAAACTATGGCTACACCTTC; CDR3aa: CASSQDSGTANLNYGYTF
d_gene: NA; abundance: NA; v_gene: TRBV7-2; j_gene: TRBJ1-4; CDR3nt: TGTGCCAGCAGCTCCAGAGACAGGAGAAATGAAAAACTGTTTTTT; CDR3aa: CASSSRDRRNEKLFF
d_gene: NA; abundance: once; v_gene: TRBV19; j_gene: TRBJ1-5; CDR3nt: TGTGCCAGTAGTATAGGCGGGGCTCCCAATCAGCCCCAGCATTTT; CDR3aa: CASSIGGAPNQPQHF
d_gene: NA; abundance: NA; v_gene: TRBV7-2; j_gene: TRBJ2-3; CDR3nt: TGTGCCAGCAGCTTAGGACGGGGGGCCCGCACAGATACGCAGTATTTT; CDR3aa: CASSLGRGARTDTQYF
d_gene: NA; abundance: NA; v_gene: TRBV19; j_gene: TRBJ2-3; CDR3nt: TGTGCCAGTAGGAAGGACCGGGGAAGCACAGATACGCAGTATTTT; CDR3aa: CASRKDRGSTDTQYF
d_gene: NA; abundance: NA; v_gene: TRBV30; j_gene: TRBJ2-7; CDR3nt: TGTGCCTGGGTAGATAGCTCCTACGAGCAGTACTTC; CDR3aa: CAWVDSSYEQYF
d_gene: NA; abundance: NA; v_gene: TRBV7-9; j_gene: TRBJ2-3; CDR3nt: TGTGCCAGCAGCTCGTTCCAGGCTACAGATACGCAGTATTTT; CDR3aa: CASSSFQATDTQYF
d_gene: NA; abundance: NA; v_gene: TRBV27; j_gene: TRBJ2-6; CDR3nt: TGTGCCAGCAGTTTTGGGCTATACTCTGGGGCCAACGTCCTGACTTTC; CDR3aa: CASSFGLYSGANVLTF
d_gene: NA; abundance: NA; v_gene: TRBV30; j_gene: TRBJ1-2; CDR3nt: TGTGCCTGGGCGCAGGAGGGTGTCGGGGGCTACACCTTC; CDR3aa: CAWAQEGVGGYTF
d_gene: NA; abundance: NA; v_gene: TRBV11-3; j_gene: TRBJ2-1; CDR3nt: TGTGCCAGCAGCTTAATTCGGGGTAGTGAGCAGTTCTTC; CDR3aa: CASSLIRGSEQFF
d_gene: NA; abundance: NA; v_gene: TRBV7-6; j_gene: TRBJ1-1; CDR3nt: TGTGCCAGCAGCTTACATGCAGGGAAAGGGGGGAACACTGAAGCTTTCTTT; CDR3aa: CASSLHAGKGGNTEAFF
d_gene: NA; abundance: NA; v_gene: TRBV5-6; j_gene: TRBJ1-6; CDR3nt: TGTGCCAGCAGCCGGACAGCCAATTCACCCCTCCACTTT; CDR3aa: CASSRTANSPLHF
d_gene: NA; abundance: NA; v_gene: TRBV27; j_gene: TRBJ2-2; CDR3nt: TGTGCCAGCCAGCCCACAGGGACGACCGGGGAGCTGTTTTTT; CDR3aa: CASQPTGTTGELFF
d_gene: TRBD2; abundance: NA; v_gene: TRBV5-6; j_gene: TRBJ2-7; CDR3nt: TGTGCCAGCAGCGACGGTACGGGGGGAGTCCCCTACGAGCAGTACTTC; CDR3aa: CASSDGTGGVPYEQYF
d_gene: NA; abundance: NA; v_gene: TRBV30; j_gene: TRBJ1-6; CDR3nt: TGTGCCTGGAGTGGGGTGGCCGTCGGGACACCCCTCCACTTT; CDR3aa: CAWSGVAVGTPLHF
d_gene: NA; abundance: NA; v_gene: TRBV7-9; j_gene: TRBJ1-2; CDR3nt: TGTGCCAGCAGCTCAGCCGACAGTCTCTATGGCTACACCTTC; CDR3aa: CASSSADSLYGYTF
d_gene: NA; abundance: NA; v_gene: TRBV6-1; j_gene: TRBJ1-6; CDR3nt: TGTGCCAGCAGCCGAGCCGATAATTCACCCCTCCACTTT; CDR3aa: CASSRADNSPLHF
d_gene: NA; abundance: NA; v_gene: TRBV7-9; j_gene: TRBJ1-2; CDR3nt: TGTGCCAGCAGCCCAGATGGGCAGCCCTACTTC; CDR3aa: CASSPDGQPYF
d_gene: TRBD2; abundance: NA; v_gene: TRBV5-6; j_gene: TRBJ2-5; CDR3nt: TGTGCCAGCAGCTTGGCCGGGGGGGGCTGGGGAGAGACCCAGTACTTC; CDR3aa: CASSLAGGGWGETQYF
d_gene: TRBD2; abundance: once; v_gene: TRBV5-1; j_gene: TRBJ2-1; CDR3nt: TGCGCCAGCAGCGATAGCGGGGGGGCCAACAATGAGCAGTTCTTC; CDR3aa: CASSDSGGANNEQFF
d_gene: NA; abundance: NA; v_gene: TRBV12-5; j_gene: TRBJ1-1; CDR3nt: TGTGCTAGTGGTTTGGTACTCTTGGGAGTGATGAACACTGAAGCTTTCTTT; CDR3aa: CASGLVLLGVMNTEAFF
d_gene: NA; abundance: NA; v_gene: TRBV4-2; j_gene: TRBJ1-4; CDR3nt: TGTGCCAGCAGCCAAGCTTACGGCTTTGGCAGGGCCGGGGGAATGAATGAAAAACTGTTTTTT; CDR3aa: CASSQAYGFGRAGGMNEKLFF
d_gene: TRBD1; abundance: NA; v_gene: TRBV2; j_gene: TRBJ2-7; CDR3nt: TGTGCCGGGACAGGGAGCTCCTACGAGCAGTACTTC; CDR3aa: CAGTGSSYEQYF
d_gene: TRBD2; abundance: NA; v_gene: TRBV4-2; j_gene: TRBJ2-3; CDR3nt: TGTGCCAGCAGCCAAGTTAGCGGGGGGGGTACAGATACGCAGTATTTT; CDR3aa: CASSQVSGGGTDTQYF
d_gene: NA; abundance: once; v_gene: TRBV7-2; j_gene: TRBJ1-1; CDR3nt: TGTGCCAGCAGCCAGGACAGAGCCGAAGCTTTCTTT; CDR3aa: CASSQDRAEAFF
d_gene: NA; abundance: NA; v_gene: TRBV7-2; j_gene: TRBJ1-2; CDR3nt: TGTGCCAGCAGCTTAACCGGAGCCCAGTCGATCTATGGCTACACCTTC; CDR3aa: CASSLTGAQSIYGYTF
d_gene: NA; abundance: NA; v_gene: TRBV2; j_gene: TRBJ2-3; CDR3nt: TGTGCCAGCAACCGACTTGGTGGGGGGACGCAGTATTTT; CDR3aa: CASNRLGGGTQYF
d_gene: NA; abundance: NA; v_gene: TRBV5-6; j_gene: TRBJ2-7; CDR3nt: TGTGCCAGCAGCTTGGCCGGCGGATATACCTACGAGCAGTACTTC; CDR3aa: CASSLAGGYTYEQYF
d_gene: NA; abundance: NA; v_gene: TRBV18; j_gene: TRBJ1-5; CDR3nt: TGTGCCAGCTCACTCTCGGGGAGAGATCAGCCCCAGCATTTT; CDR3aa: CASSLSGRDQPQHF
d_gene: TRBD1; abundance: once; v_gene: TRBV5-4; j_gene: TRBJ2-7; CDR3nt: TGTGCCAGCAGCTTACAGGGGCACTCCTACGAGCAGTACTTC; CDR3aa: CASSLQGHSYEQYF
d_gene: NA; abundance: once; v_gene: TRBV2; j_gene: TRBJ1-4; CDR3nt: TGTGCCAGCAGGGAACAATCAACTAATGAAAAACTGTTTTTT; CDR3aa: CASREQSTNEKLFF
d_gene: NA; abundance: NA; v_gene: TRBV6-6; j_gene: TRBJ1-1; CDR3nt: TGTGCCAGCTCCCAGGGGCATATGAACACTGAAGCTTTCTTT; CDR3aa: CASSQGHMNTEAFF
d_gene: NA; abundance: NA; v_gene: TRBV5-1; j_gene: TRBJ2-3; CDR3nt: TGCGCCAGCAGAGAGACAGCCAGGAGCACAGATACGCAGTATTTT; CDR3aa: CASRETARSTDTQYF
d_gene: TRBD1; abundance: NA; v_gene: TRBV29-1; j_gene: TRBJ1-6; CDR3nt: TGCAGCGTCGGTCAGGGGGCCGATTCACCCCTCCACTTT; CDR3aa: CSVGQGADSPLHF
d_gene: NA; abundance: NA; v_gene: TRBV5-6; j_gene: TRBJ2-3; CDR3nt: TGTGCCAGCAGCTTGGCGGATACGCAGTATTTT; CDR3aa: CASSLADTQYF
d_gene: NA; abundance: NA; v_gene: TRBV7-2; j_gene: TRBJ2-1; CDR3nt: TGTGCCAGCCGTGCGGGGCCCTACAATGAGCAGTTCTTC; CDR3aa: CASRAGPYNEQFF